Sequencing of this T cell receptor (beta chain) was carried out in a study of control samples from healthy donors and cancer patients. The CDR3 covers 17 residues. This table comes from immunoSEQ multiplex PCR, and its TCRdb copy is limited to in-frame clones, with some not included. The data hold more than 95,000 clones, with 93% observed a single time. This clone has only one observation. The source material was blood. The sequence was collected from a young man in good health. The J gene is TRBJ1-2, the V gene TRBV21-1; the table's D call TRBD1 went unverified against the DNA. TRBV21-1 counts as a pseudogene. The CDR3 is CASTAQPNRDKNYGYTF. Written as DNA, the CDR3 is TGTGCCAGCACAGCCCAACCAAACAGGGATAAGAACTATGGCTACACCTTC.